This T cell receptor beta chain was obtained from a study of blood T cells in healthy people across ages. Then a second PCR, running about 7 to 11 cycles, was carried out with a sample-barcoded 5' primer and a J-beta primer mix. Samples each returned at least 2.5 million CDR3-containing paired-end reads. One entry per CDR3 protein, called by TCRdb with MiXCR from the 5' RACE reads. This sample has about 1.5 million distinct CDR3 sequences, with about 40% found just once. The CDR3 extends over 14 amino acids. Germline V gives CDR1 SGHTA, CDR2 FQGNSA. V shed 5 bases, J shed 4 bases, and the junction held 7 bases outside the gene matches. Study conclusions and caveats: Nothing was known about donor CMV status, and this possibly confounded expanded clonotype changes. Samples with more naive T cells showed higher observed beta diversity.

The authors isolated at least 6.5 million PBMCs per sample. As concerns this clonotype: No antigen is known for it.

The genes are TRBV7-2 and TRBJ1-1; 7 bases map to TRBD1. The sample consisted of blood. The clonotype originates from a woman aged 18 to 35 in good health. CDR3 DNA: TGTGCCAGCAGCCCTTACAGGGGCGGCACTGAAGCTTTCTTT. It encodes CASSPYRGGTEAFF.